This T cell receptor (beta chain) was identified in a study of blood T cell repertoires in COVID-19. Looking at the study overall: Nucleic acid was either cDNA or gDNA, and it came from T cells, B-cell-depleted T cells, or PBMCs.

Methods used by the authors: Cell counts per sample came from amplifying reference gene primers. Some clones are missing from TCRdb's copy, which holds only in-frame ones; the method was immunoSEQ multiplex PCR. Clone size and V and J calls were adopted from that table, with D and trimming inferred from the DNA. Of about 38,000 clones detected, approximately 81% appear once; the ten largest clones hold about 1.5%. Seattle researchers signed up patients amid active infection and tracked them longitudinally. The sample was peripheral blood. The sequence was obtained from a man between 60 and 70 years old with COVID-19, enrolled during active disease.

CDR3 in amino acids: CASSLRLTANSPLHF. The CDR3 coding sequence is TGTGCCAGCAGTTTACGGTTGACAGCGAATTCACCCCTCCACTTT. The chain has TRBV27 and TRBJ1-6; D perhaps matches TRBD1 (5 bases). The CDR3 spans 15 residues. The germline V gene has CDR1 MNHEY and CDR2 SMNVEV (reference sequence). Deletions cut 2 bases from V and 7 bases from J, with 12 bases between.